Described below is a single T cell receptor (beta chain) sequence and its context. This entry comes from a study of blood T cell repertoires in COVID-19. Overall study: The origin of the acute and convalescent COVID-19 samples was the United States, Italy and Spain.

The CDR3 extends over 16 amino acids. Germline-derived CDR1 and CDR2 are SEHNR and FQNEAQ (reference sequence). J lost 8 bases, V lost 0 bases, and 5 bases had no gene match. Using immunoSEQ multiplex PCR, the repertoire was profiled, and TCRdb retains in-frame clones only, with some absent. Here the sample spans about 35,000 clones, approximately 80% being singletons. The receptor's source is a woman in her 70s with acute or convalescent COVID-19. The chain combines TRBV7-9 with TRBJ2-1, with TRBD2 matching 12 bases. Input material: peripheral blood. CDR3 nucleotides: TGTGCCAGCAGCTTAGCCCTAGCGGGGGGGCAGGATGAGCAGTTCTTC. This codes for CASSLALAGGQDEQFF.